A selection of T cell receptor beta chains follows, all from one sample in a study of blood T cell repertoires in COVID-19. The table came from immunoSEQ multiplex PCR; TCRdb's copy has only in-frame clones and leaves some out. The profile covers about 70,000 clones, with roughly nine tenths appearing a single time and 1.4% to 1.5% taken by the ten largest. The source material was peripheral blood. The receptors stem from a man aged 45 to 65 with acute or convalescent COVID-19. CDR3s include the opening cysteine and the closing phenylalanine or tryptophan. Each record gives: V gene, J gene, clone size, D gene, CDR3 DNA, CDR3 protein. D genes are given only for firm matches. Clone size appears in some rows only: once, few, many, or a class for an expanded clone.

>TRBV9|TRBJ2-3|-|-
TGTGCCAGCAGCGTAGAAGGGGGTTTGGGGACGAGGCAAGATACGCAGTATTTT
CASSVEGGLGTRQDTQYF
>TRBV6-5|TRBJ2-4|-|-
TGTGCCAGCACGCCGCGGGGAGCCAAAAACATTCAGTACTTC
CASTPRGAKNIQYF
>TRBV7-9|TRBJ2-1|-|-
TGTGCCAGCAGCCCCTCGGGGGAACAGTTCTTC
CASSPSGEQFF
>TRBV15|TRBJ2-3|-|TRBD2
TGTGCCACCAGCAGAGGAGCCCGGGGACTAGCGGGGCCTAATACGCAGTATTTT
CATSRGARGLAGPNTQYF
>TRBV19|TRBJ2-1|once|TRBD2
TGTGCCAGTAGTGCCCGAGCGGGAGGCTACAATGAGCAGTTCTTC
CASSARAGGYNEQFF
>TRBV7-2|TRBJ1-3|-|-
TGTGCCAGCAGCTGGCAAAGCTCTGGAAACACCATATATTTT
CASSWQSSGNTIYF
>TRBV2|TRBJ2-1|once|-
TGTGCCAGCAGTGAAGTAGGGGCCTCCTACAATGAGCAGTTCTTC
CASSEVGASYNEQFF
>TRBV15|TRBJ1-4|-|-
TGTGCCACCAGCAGTGGACAAGCAACTAATGAAAAACTGTTTTTT
CATSSGQATNEKLFF
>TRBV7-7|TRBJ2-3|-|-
TGTGCTAGCAGCCCCGGACAGAGCACAGATACGCAGTATTTT
CASSPGQSTDTQYF
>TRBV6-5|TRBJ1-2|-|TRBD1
TGTGCCAGCAGGTCGGACAGGGCCTATGGCTACACCTTC
CASRSDRAYGYTF
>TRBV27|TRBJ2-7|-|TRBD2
TGTGCCAGCAGTTTATATCTAGCGGGAGGGTACGAGCAGTACTTC
CASSLYLAGGYEQYF
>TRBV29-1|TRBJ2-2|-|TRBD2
TGCAGCGCCTACGGGGGGTTCGGGGAGCTGTTTTTT
CSAYGGFGELFF
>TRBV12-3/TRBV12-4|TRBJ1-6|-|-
TGTGCCAGCACACTGTACCAATCACCCCTCCACTTT
CASTLYQSPLHF
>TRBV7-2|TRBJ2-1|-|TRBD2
TGTGCCAGCAGCTTAGCGGGACTAGCGAGTGAGCAGTTCTTC
CASSLAGLASEQFF
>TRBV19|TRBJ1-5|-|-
TGCGCCAGTAGTCCTCATCCCGGTAGGCTAGGCCAGCCCCAGCATTTT
CASSPHPGRLGQPQHF
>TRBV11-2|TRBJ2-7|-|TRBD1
TGTGCCAGCAGCCGGAGTCCGACAGGGTCCTACGAGCAGTACTTC
CASSRSPTGSYEQYF
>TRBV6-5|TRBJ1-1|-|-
TGTGCCAGCAGATTAGACAGGAACACTGAAGCTTTCTTT
CASRLDRNTEAFF
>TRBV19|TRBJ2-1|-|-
TGTGCCAGTAGTATCGGGACACCCTCCTACAATGAGCAGTTCTTC
CASSIGTPSYNEQFF
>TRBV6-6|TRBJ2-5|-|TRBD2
TGTGCCAGCAGTTACCTAACTAGCGGGGGGACCCAGTACTTC
CASSYLTSGGTQYF
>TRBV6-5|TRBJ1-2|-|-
TGTGCCAGCAGTTACGGAGCAGGGAACTATGGCTACACCTTC
CASSYGAGNYGYTF
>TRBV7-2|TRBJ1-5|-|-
TGTGCCAGCGCCGGGGGAACCAATCAGCCCCAGCATTTT
CASAGGTNQPQHF
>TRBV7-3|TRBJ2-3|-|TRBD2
TGTGCCAGCAGCTTAAAGAGTGACCTAGCGGGGGGCACAGATACGCAGTATTTT
CASSLKSDLAGGTDTQYF
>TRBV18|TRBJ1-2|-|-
TGTGCCAGCTCACGCCGGGGTGGTAACTATGGCTACACCTTC
CASSRRGGNYGYTF
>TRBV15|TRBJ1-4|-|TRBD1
TGTGCCACTCAAGACACCAACAGGGGAGAAAAACTGTTTTTT
CATQDTNRGEKLFF
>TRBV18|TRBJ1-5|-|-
TGTGCCAGCTCACCAGATCGCTTGTATGTACAGGGTTTAAATCAGCCCCAGCATTTT
CASSPDRLYVQGLNQPQHF
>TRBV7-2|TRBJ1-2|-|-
TGTGCCAGCAGCTTTTCATTTTCCTATGGCTACACCTTC
CASSFSFSYGYTF
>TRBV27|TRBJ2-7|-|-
TGTGCCAGCAGTTTAACAGGCTACGAGCAGTACTTC
CASSLTGYEQYF
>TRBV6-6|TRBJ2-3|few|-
TGTGCCAGCAGCGCGACAGACACAGATACGCAGTATTTT
CASSATDTDTQYF
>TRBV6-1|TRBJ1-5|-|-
TGTGCCAGCAGTGATTTGACTAGGGATAATCAGCCCCAGCATTTT
CASSDLTRDNQPQHF
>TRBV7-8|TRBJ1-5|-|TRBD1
TGTGCCAGCAGCCCCGGGACAGGGGGCAATCAGCCCCAGCATTTT
CASSPGTGGNQPQHF
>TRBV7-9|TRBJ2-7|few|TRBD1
TGTGCCAGCAGTCGAAGGGACAGCTCCTACGAGCAGTACTTC
CASSRRDSSYEQYF
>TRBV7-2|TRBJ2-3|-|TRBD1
TGTGCCAGCAGCTTGGACAGGGGGCGGGGGGATACGCAGTATTTT
CASSLDRGRGDTQYF
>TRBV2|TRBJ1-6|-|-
TGTGCCAGCAGTGAAGCCCGGGTGCGGTCACCCCTCCACTTT
CASSEARVRSPLHF
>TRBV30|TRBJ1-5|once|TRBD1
TGTGCCTGGAGCGGAGGACAGGTTTATAGCAATCAGCCCCAGCATTTT
CAWSGGQVYSNQPQHF
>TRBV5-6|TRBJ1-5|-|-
TGTGCCAGCAGCTTGTCCTATAGCAATCAGCCCCAGCATTTT
CASSLSYSNQPQHF
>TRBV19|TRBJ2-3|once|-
TGTGCCAGTAGTATTTTTCTAGCAGCGAGCACAGATACGCAGTATTTT
CASSIFLAASTDTQYF
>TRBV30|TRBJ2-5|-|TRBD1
TGTGCCTGGAGCCGAGGGGGCAGATGGGAGACCCAGTACTTC
CAWSRGGRWETQYF
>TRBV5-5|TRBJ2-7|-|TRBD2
TGTGCCAGCAGCCCTAGCGGTTTCTACGAGCAGTACTTC
CASSPSGFYEQYF